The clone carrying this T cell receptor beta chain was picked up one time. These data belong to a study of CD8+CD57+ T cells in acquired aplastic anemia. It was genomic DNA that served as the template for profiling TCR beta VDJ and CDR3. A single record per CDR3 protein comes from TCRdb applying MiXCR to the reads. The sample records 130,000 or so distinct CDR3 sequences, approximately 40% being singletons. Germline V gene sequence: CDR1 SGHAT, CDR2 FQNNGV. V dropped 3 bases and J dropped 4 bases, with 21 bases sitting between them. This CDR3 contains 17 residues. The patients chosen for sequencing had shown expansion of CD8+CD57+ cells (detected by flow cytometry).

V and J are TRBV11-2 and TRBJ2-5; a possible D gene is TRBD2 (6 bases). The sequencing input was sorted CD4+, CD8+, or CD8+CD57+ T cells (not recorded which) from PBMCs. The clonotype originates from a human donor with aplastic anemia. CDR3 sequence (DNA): TGTGCCAGCAGCTTCGGGCCTAGTGGGGGGTCGAGAGAGACCCAGTACTTC. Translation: CASSFGPSGGSRETQYF.